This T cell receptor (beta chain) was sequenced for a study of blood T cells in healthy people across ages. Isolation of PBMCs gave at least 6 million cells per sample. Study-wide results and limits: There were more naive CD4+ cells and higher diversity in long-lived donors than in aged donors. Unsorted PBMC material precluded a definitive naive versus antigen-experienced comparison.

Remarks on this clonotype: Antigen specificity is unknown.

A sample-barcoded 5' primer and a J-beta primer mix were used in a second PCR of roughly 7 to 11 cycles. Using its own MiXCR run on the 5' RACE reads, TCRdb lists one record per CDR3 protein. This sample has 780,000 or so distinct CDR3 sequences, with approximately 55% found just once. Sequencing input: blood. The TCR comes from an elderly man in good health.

Here the CDR3 reads CSARDPTAGNEKLFF. Here the CDR3 DNA reads TGCAGTGCTAGAGATCCCACAGCGGGTAATGAAAAACTGTTTTTT. The V and J genes are TRBV20-1 and TRBJ1-4; D not certain. The CDR3 extends over 15 amino acids. V shed 0 bases and J shed 4 bases, with 12 bases lying between them. Germline-derived CDR1 and CDR2 are DFQATT and SNEGSKA (reference sequence).